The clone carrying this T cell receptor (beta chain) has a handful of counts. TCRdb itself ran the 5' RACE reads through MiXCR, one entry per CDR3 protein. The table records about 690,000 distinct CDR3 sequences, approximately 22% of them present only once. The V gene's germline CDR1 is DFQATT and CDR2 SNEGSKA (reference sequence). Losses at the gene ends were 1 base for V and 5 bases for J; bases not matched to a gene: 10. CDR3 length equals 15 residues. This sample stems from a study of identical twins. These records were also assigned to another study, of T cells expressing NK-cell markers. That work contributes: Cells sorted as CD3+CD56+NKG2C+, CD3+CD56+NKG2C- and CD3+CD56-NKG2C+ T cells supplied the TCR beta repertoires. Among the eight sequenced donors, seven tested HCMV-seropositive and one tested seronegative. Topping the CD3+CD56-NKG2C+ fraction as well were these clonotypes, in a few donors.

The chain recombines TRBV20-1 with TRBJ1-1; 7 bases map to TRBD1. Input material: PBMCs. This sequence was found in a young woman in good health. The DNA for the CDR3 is TGCAGTGCTAGAGGATCGGTGACAGGGAGAACTGAAGCTTTCTTT. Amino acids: CSARGSVTGRTEAFF.